This TCR beta chain was sequenced in a study of identical twins. Germline values: CDR1 SEHNR, CDR2 FQNEAQ (reference sequence). CDR3 length equals 15 residues. The V gene lost 5 bases and the J gene lost 1 base, with 15 bases spanning the gap. A single record per CDR3 protein comes from TCRdb applying MiXCR to the 5' RACE reads. The table includes around 250,000 distinct CDR3 sequences, roughly 8.7% detected once. Findings and caveats of the study: A lower insertion count was a feature of abundant cord blood beta clonotypes, with no such feature in memory repertoires.

The sample holds many counts of this clonotype. Its antigen remains unknown. These data are also associated with another study on yellow fever vaccine responses in identical twins. That paper states: In identical twins, vaccine T cell responses appeared partly shared and partly individual.

The sample comprised CD8+ T cells sorted from blood. The rearrangement uses TRBV7-9 and TRBJ2-7, with a weak D call TRBD1 (6 bases). This sequence was found in a woman younger than 35 in good health. DNA for the CDR3: TGTGCCAGCAGCCCACAGGGAACGGGGTCCTACGAGCAGTACTTC. Translation: CASSPQGTGSYEQYF. The complete variable domain, with remaining parts taken from reference TRBV7-9 and TRBJ2-7, reads DTGVSQNPRHKITKRGQNVTFRCDPISEHNRLYWYRQTLGQGPEFLTYFQNEAQLEKSRLLSDRFSAERPKGSFSTLEIQRTEQGDSAMYLCASSPQGTGSYEQYFGPGTRLTVT.